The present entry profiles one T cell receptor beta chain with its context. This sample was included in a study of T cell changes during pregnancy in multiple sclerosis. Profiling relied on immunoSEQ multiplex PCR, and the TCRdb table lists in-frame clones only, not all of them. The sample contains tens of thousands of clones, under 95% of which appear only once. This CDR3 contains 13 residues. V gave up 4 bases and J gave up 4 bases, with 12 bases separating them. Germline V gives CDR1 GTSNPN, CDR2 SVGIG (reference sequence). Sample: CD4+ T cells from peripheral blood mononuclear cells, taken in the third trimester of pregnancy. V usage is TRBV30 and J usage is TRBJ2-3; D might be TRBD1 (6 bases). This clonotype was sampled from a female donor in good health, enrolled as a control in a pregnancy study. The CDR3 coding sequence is TGTGCCTGGAACACACAGGGAGCAGATACGCAGTATTTT. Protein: CAWNTQGADTQYF. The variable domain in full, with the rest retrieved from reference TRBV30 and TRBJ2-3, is SQTIHQWPATLVQPVGSPLSLECTVEGTSNPNLYWYRQAAGRGLQLLFYSVGIGQISSEVPQNLSASRPQDRQFILSSKKLLLSDSGFYLCAWNTQGADTQYFGPGTRLTVL.